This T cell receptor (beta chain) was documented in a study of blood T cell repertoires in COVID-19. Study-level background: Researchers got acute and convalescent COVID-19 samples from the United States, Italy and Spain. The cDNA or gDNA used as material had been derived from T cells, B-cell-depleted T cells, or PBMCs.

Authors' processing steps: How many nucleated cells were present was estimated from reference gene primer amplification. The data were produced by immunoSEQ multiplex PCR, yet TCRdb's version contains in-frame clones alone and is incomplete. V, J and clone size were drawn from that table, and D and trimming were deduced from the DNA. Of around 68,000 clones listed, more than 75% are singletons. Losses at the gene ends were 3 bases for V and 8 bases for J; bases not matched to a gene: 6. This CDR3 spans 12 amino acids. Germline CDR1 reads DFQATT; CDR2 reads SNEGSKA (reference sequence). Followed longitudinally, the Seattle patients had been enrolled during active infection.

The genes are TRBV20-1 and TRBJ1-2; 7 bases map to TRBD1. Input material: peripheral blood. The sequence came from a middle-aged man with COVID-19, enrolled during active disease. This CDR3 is CSASLGQPGYTF. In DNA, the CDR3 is TGCAGTGCTAGTTTGGGACAGCCCGGCTACACCTTC.